This T cell receptor beta chain was sequenced during a study of T cells in Graves' hyperthyroidism and ophthalmopathy. The ends were cut back, 0 bases at V and 2 bases at J, with 14 bases in the middle. Germline CDR1 SGHTS, CDR2 YDEGEE. There are 16 residues in the CDR3. From RNA transcripts, TCR beta CDR3 regions were amplified. The HTBI set primed first-round TCR CDR3 RT-PCR. TCRdb redid the calling of the multiplex PCR reads with MiXCR, one entry per CDR3 protein. The table has around 720,000 distinct CDR3 sequences, roughly 32% seen once. Lactation, pregnancy, other autoimmune disease or uncontrolled infection excluded patients. The diagnoses drew upon clinical symptoms, serum thyroxine and TRAb, thyroid ultrasound and orbital computed tomography.

This chain connects TRBV5-8 to TRBJ1-1, with D uncertain. The sequenced sample was blood. This TCR came from a middle-aged woman with Graves' hyperthyroidism. The CDR3 loop reads CASSLALPARNTEAFF. CDR3 coding DNA: TGTGCCAGCAGCTTGGCGCTCCCTGCCCGAAACACTGAAGCTTTCTTT.